A selection of T cell receptor beta chains follows, all from one sample in a study of OX40 agonist ivuxolimab in advanced cancers. The table came from immunoSEQ multiplex PCR; TCRdb's copy has only in-frame clones and leaves some out. This sample carries tens of thousands of clones, approximately 86% of them seen once, and the ten largest clones take roughly 16%. This specimen consisted of CD4+ or CD8+ T cells sorted from blood, obtained in a trial of the OX40 agonist ivuxolimab. Source of these receptors: an adult with an advanced solid tumor such as melanoma, head and neck, liver or kidney cancer. CDR3s include the opening cysteine and the closing phenylalanine or tryptophan. Fields, in order: D gene, clone size, J gene, V gene, CDR3 protein, CDR3 DNA. The D gene is left open where the match is weak. A clone size is listed for some rows: how often the clone was seen (once, few, many), or a class if it is expanded.

d_gene: TRBD1
abundance: -
j_gene: TRBJ1-4
v_gene: TRBV6-5
CDR3aa: CASRPGQRREKLFF
CDR3nt: TGTGCCAGCAGACCGGGACAGCGCCGGGAAAAACTGTTTTTT

d_gene: -
abundance: -
j_gene: TRBJ1-1
v_gene: TRBV11-2
CDR3aa: CASSLGGGRNTEAFF
CDR3nt: TGTGCCAGCAGCTTAGGGGGTGGCAGGAACACTGAAGCTTTCTTT

d_gene: -
abundance: -
j_gene: TRBJ2-7
v_gene: TRBV5-6
CDR3aa: CASSQGYEQYF
CDR3nt: TGTGCCAGCAGCCAAGGGTACGAGCAGTACTTC

d_gene: -
abundance: -
j_gene: TRBJ2-5
v_gene: TRBV2
CDR3aa: CASSEDAPLETQYF
CDR3nt: TGTGCCAGCAGTGAAGATGCCCCCCTGGAGACCCAGTACTTC

d_gene: TRBD1
abundance: -
j_gene: TRBJ1-1
v_gene: TRBV30
CDR3aa: CAWSVRRQGTEAFF
CDR3nt: TGTGCCTGGAGTGTACGGAGACAGGGAACTGAAGCTTTCTTT

d_gene: -
abundance: -
j_gene: TRBJ2-7
v_gene: TRBV9
CDR3aa: CASSVEYRGGEQYF
CDR3nt: TGTGCCAGCAGCGTAGAATACAGGGGAGGCGAGCAGTACTTC

d_gene: -
abundance: once
j_gene: TRBJ2-7
v_gene: TRBV11-2
CDR3aa: CASSLVGGSSYEQYF
CDR3nt: TGTGCCAGCAGCTTAGTTGGGGGCTCATCCTACGAGCAGTACTTC

d_gene: TRBD2
abundance: -
j_gene: TRBJ2-3
v_gene: TRBV19
CDR3aa: CASRTSGTDTQYF
CDR3nt: TGTGCCAGCAGGACTAGCGGCACAGATACGCAGTATTTT

d_gene: -
abundance: -
j_gene: TRBJ1-2
v_gene: TRBV14
CDR3aa: CASSQGTGGDYGYTF
CDR3nt: TGTGCCAGCAGCCAAGGGACGGGAGGAGACTATGGCTACACCTTC

d_gene: -
abundance: -
j_gene: TRBJ1-2
v_gene: TRBV4-1
CDR3aa: CASSQNADSMTSGYGYTF
CDR3nt: TGCGCCAGCAGCCAAAACGCGGACAGCATGACATCGGGGTATGGCTACACCTTC

d_gene: TRBD1
abundance: -
j_gene: TRBJ2-3
v_gene: TRBV5-1
CDR3aa: CASSLGHRDRGTDTQYF
CDR3nt: TGCGCCAGCAGCTTGGGTCACCGGGACAGGGGCACAGATACGCAGTATTTT

d_gene: -
abundance: -
j_gene: TRBJ1-3
v_gene: TRBV6-5
CDR3aa: CASSYWVRSGNTIYF
CDR3nt: TGTGCCAGCAGTTATTGGGTTCGCTCTGGAAACACCATATATTTT

d_gene: -
abundance: -
j_gene: TRBJ1-4
v_gene: TRBV28
CDR3aa: CASRTFRDARTNEKLFF
CDR3nt: TGTGCCAGCAGGACGTTCCGGGACGCTCGAACTAATGAAAAACTGTTTTTT

d_gene: -
abundance: -
j_gene: TRBJ1-1
v_gene: TRBV6-5
CDR3aa: CASSYSSTNTEAFF
CDR3nt: TGTGCCAGCAGTTACTCGAGTACTAACACTGAAGCTTTCTTT

d_gene: -
abundance: -
j_gene: TRBJ2-7
v_gene: TRBV5-6
CDR3aa: CASSLVRAGLYEQYF
CDR3nt: TGTGCCAGCAGCTTAGTCAGGGCCGGCTTGTACGAGCAGTACTTC

d_gene: -
abundance: -
j_gene: TRBJ2-1
v_gene: TRBV6-5
CDR3aa: CASRTPGLPYNEQFF
CDR3nt: TGTGCCAGCAGAACGCCGGGACTGCCCTACAATGAGCAGTTCTTC

d_gene: TRBD1
abundance: -
j_gene: TRBJ1-4
v_gene: TRBV11-2
CDR3aa: CASRIQSGTVNEKLFF
CDR3nt: TGTGCCAGCAGGATACAGAGCGGGACAGTTAATGAAAAACTGTTTTTT

d_gene: TRBD1
abundance: -
j_gene: TRBJ2-4
v_gene: TRBV5-4
CDR3aa: CASSPGTGVSGNIQYF
CDR3nt: TGTGCCAGCAGCCCCGGGACAGGGGTGTCAGGAAACATTCAGTACTTC

d_gene: -
abundance: -
j_gene: TRBJ1-1
v_gene: TRBV5-1
CDR3aa: CASSLGRGGANTEAFF
CDR3nt: TGCGCCAGCAGCTTGGGCCGCGGAGGGGCGAACACTGAAGCTTTCTTT

d_gene: -
abundance: -
j_gene: TRBJ1-4
v_gene: TRBV19
CDR3aa: CASKVTENEKLFF
CDR3nt: TGTGCCAGTAAAGTGACAGAGAATGAAAAACTGTTTTTT

d_gene: -
abundance: once
j_gene: TRBJ1-2
v_gene: TRBV5-1
CDR3aa: CASSFTGYGYTF
CDR3nt: TGCGCCAGCAGCTTTACGGGATATGGCTACACCTTC

d_gene: -
abundance: -
j_gene: TRBJ1-3
v_gene: TRBV19
CDR3aa: CASSIKRSISGNTIYF
CDR3nt: TGTGCCAGTAGTATCAAACGTTCGATCTCTGGAAACACCATATATTTT

d_gene: -
abundance: -
j_gene: TRBJ2-5
v_gene: TRBV5-1
CDR3aa: CASSQPPSAGVPQETQYF
CDR3nt: TGCGCCAGCAGCCAACCCCCTTCAGCGGGCGTACCACAAGAGACCCAGTACTTC

d_gene: -
abundance: -
j_gene: TRBJ1-4
v_gene: TRBV19
CDR3aa: CASRSTGSNEKLFF
CDR3nt: TGTGCCAGTAGGTCGACAGGCTCCAATGAAAAACTGTTTTTT

d_gene: TRBD1
abundance: -
j_gene: TRBJ2-1
v_gene: TRBV5-4
CDR3aa: CASRITGGVSYNEQFF
CDR3nt: TGTGCCAGCAGAATCACAGGGGGAGTATCTTACAATGAGCAGTTCTTC

d_gene: -
abundance: -
j_gene: TRBJ2-7
v_gene: TRBV11-1
CDR3aa: CASSLSQDSYEQYF
CDR3nt: TGTGCCAGCAGCTTATCCCAAGATTCCTACGAGCAGTACTTC

d_gene: -
abundance: once
j_gene: TRBJ2-1
v_gene: TRBV29-1
CDR3aa: CVSGFLPGEQFF
CDR3nt: TGCGTTTCGGGGTTCCTACCGGGTGAGCAGTTCTTC

d_gene: -
abundance: -
j_gene: TRBJ2-6
v_gene: TRBV27
CDR3aa: CASSSLSSGANVLTF
CDR3nt: TGTGCCAGCAGTTCCCTGAGCTCTGGGGCCAACGTCCTGACTTTC

d_gene: -
abundance: -
j_gene: TRBJ2-7
v_gene: TRBV27
CDR3aa: CASSRHGRGYEQYF
CDR3nt: TGTGCCAGCAGTCGGCACGGCAGGGGATACGAGCAGTACTTC

d_gene: -
abundance: few
j_gene: TRBJ2-6
v_gene: TRBV29-1
CDR3aa: CSVTGTGANVLTF
CDR3nt: TGCAGCGTTACAGGGACTGGGGCCAACGTCCTGACTTTC

d_gene: TRBD1
abundance: -
j_gene: TRBJ1-2
v_gene: TRBV7-3
CDR3aa: CASSRQGGYGYTF
CDR3nt: TGTGCCAGCAGCCGACAGGGAGGCTATGGCTACACCTTC

d_gene: -
abundance: -
j_gene: TRBJ1-6
v_gene: TRBV5-1
CDR3aa: CASRHLQGNSPLHF
CDR3nt: TGCGCCAGCAGACATCTACAGGGCAATTCACCCCTCCACTTT

d_gene: -
abundance: -
j_gene: TRBJ2-7
v_gene: TRBV9
CDR3aa: CASSVATGSIYEQYF
CDR3nt: TGTGCCAGCAGCGTAGCAACGGGATCCATCTACGAGCAGTACTTC

d_gene: -
abundance: -
j_gene: TRBJ2-7
v_gene: TRBV29-1
CDR3aa: CSIRGLVYEQYF
CDR3nt: TGCAGTATAAGGGGTCTAGTCTACGAGCAGTACTTC

d_gene: -
abundance: -
j_gene: TRBJ1-5
v_gene: TRBV6-6
CDR3aa: CASSYSGQSNQPQHF
CDR3nt: TGTGCCAGCAGTTACTCGGGCCAAAGCAATCAGCCCCAGCATTTT

d_gene: TRBD1
abundance: -
j_gene: TRBJ1-2
v_gene: TRBV6-5
CDR3aa: CASRRGQAAGYTF
CDR3nt: TGTGCCAGCAGACGGGGACAGGCGGCGGGCTACACCTTC

d_gene: -
abundance: -
j_gene: TRBJ2-6
v_gene: TRBV6-5
CDR3aa: CASSYMHSGANVLTF
CDR3nt: TGTGCCAGCAGTTACATGCATTCTGGGGCCAACGTCCTGACTTTC

d_gene: TRBD1
abundance: -
j_gene: TRBJ2-5
v_gene: TRBV7-9
CDR3aa: CASSQQGVQETQYF
CDR3nt: TGTGCCAGCAGCCAGCAGGGGGTCCAAGAGACCCAGTACTTC

d_gene: -
abundance: -
j_gene: TRBJ2-1
v_gene: TRBV7-3
CDR3aa: CASSLRGGPASYNEQFF
CDR3nt: TGTGCCAGCAGCCTAAGGGGGGGCCCGGCCTCCTACAATGAGCAGTTCTTC

d_gene: -
abundance: -
j_gene: TRBJ2-5
v_gene: TRBV5-1
CDR3aa: CASSLSPAGVGRGQETQYF
CDR3nt: TGCGCCAGCAGCTTGAGCCCCGCGGGAGTGGGAAGGGGGCAAGAGACCCAGTACTTC

d_gene: -
abundance: -
j_gene: TRBJ1-5
v_gene: TRBV19
CDR3aa: CASSQRDFFGGNQPQHF
CDR3nt: TGTGCCAGTAGTCAGAGGGATTTCTTTGGGGGCAATCAGCCCCAGCATTTT

d_gene: TRBD2
abundance: -
j_gene: TRBJ2-2
v_gene: TRBV6-5
CDR3aa: CASRLATNTGELFF
CDR3nt: TGTGCCAGTAGACTAGCGACAAACACCGGGGAGCTGTTTTTT

d_gene: -
abundance: -
j_gene: TRBJ2-5
v_gene: TRBV4-1
CDR3aa: CASSQAGQGGETQYF
CDR3nt: TGCGCCAGCAGCCAGGCGGGCCAGGGGGGGGAGACCCAGTACTTC

d_gene: -
abundance: -
j_gene: TRBJ1-2
v_gene: TRBV9
CDR3aa: CASSVVATGYYTF
CDR3nt: TGTGCCAGCAGCGTAGTGGCTACAGGATACTACACCTTC